This entry concerns a single T cell receptor (beta chain). Its antigen is currently unknown. This specimen comes from a study of T cell clones after liver transplantation. Study-level information: Subjects received no induction therapy and standard immunosuppression until randomization at 12-24 months post-transplant.

Study findings and constraints: Graft donor-reactive T cells may have migrated into the graft rather than being deleted.

The assay was immunoSEQ multiplex PCR, and TCRdb's table has in-frame clones only and misses some. The repertoire holds some 40,000 clones, with more than 70% as singletons. The length of the CDR3 is 15 residues. The V segment lost 5 bases and the J segment 7 bases; nucleotides outside the gene matches: 10. Germline CDR1 is SGHVS and CDR2 is FQNEAQ. V and J are TRBV7-8 and TRBJ1-2, with 10 bases matching TRBD1. Sequenced here: CD4+ T cells from blood, sampled 24 months after liver transplant. The sequence derives from a human patient who received a liver transplant. The graft donor may account for some of the T cells. For the CDR3, the DNA is TGTGCCAGCAGCCTTGTGGGGGGACAGGGGATTGGCTACACCTTC. Residues: CASSLVGGQGIGYTF.